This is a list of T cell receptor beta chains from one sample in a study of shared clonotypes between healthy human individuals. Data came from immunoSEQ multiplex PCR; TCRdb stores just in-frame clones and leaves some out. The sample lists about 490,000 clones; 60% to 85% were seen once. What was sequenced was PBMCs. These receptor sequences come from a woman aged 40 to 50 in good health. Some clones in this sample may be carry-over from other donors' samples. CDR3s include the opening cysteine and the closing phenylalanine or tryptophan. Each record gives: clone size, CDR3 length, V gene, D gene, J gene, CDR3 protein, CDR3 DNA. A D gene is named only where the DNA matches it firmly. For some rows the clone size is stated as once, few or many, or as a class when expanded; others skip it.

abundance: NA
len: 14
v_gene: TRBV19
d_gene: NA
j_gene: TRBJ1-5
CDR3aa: CASDAGAGNQPQHF
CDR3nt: TGTGCCTCGGACGCGGGAGCGGGCAATCAGCCCCAGCATTTT

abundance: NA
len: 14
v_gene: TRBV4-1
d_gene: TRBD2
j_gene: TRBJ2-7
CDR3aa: CASSRGGHAYEQYF
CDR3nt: TGCGCCAGCAGCCGCGGGGGTCATGCCTACGAGCAGTACTTC

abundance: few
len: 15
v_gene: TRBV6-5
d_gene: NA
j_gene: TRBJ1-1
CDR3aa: CASSYQAWGGTEAFF
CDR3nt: TGTGCCAGCAGTTACCAGGCCTGGGGAGGGACTGAAGCTTTCTTT

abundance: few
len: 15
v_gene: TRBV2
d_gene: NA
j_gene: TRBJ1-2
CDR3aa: CASGGEARGAYGYTF
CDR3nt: TGTGCCAGCGGGGGGGAGGCCCGCGGGGCCTATGGCTACACCTTC

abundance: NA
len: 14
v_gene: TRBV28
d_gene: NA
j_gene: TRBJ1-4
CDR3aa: CASSTGSLNEKLFF
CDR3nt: TGTGCCAGCAGCACAGGGAGCCTAAATGAAAAACTGTTTTTT

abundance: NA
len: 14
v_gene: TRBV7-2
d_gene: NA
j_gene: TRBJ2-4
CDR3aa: CASSLSLAKNIQYF
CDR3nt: TGTGCCAGCAGCCTAAGCTTAGCCAAAAACATTCAGTACTTC

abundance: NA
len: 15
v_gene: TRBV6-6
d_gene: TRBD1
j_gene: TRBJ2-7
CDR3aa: CASSLLRDRDYEQYF
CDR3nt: TGTGCCAGCAGTTTACTCCGGGACAGGGACTACGAGCAGTACTTC

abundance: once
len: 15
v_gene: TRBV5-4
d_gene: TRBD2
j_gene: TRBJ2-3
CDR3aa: CASSPASGSGGTQYF
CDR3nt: TGTGCCAGCAGCCCCGCTAGCGGGAGCGGAGGTACGCAGTATTTT

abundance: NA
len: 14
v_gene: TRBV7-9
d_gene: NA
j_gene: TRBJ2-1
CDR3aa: CASSLESGWNEQFF
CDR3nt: TGTGCCAGCAGCTTAGAGAGTGGGTGGAATGAGCAGTTCTTC

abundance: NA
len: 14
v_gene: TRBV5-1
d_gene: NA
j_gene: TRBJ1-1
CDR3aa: CASSLERERTEAFF
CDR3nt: TGCGCCAGCAGCTTGGAACGGGAGAGGACTGAAGCTTTCTTT

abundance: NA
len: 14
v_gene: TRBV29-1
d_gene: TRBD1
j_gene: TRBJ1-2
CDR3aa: CSVEERAGGDGYTF
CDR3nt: TGCAGCGTTGAGGAAAGGGCAGGGGGCGATGGCTACACCTTC